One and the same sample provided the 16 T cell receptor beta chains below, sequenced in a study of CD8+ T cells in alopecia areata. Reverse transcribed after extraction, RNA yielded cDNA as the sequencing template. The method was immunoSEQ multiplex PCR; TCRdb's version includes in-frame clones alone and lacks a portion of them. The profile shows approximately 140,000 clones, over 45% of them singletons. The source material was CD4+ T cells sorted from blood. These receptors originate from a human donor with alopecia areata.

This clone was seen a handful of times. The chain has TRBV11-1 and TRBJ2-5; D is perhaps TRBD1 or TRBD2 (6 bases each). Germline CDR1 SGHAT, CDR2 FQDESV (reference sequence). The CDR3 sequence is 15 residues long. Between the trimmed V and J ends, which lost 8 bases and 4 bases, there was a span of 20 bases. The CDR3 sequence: CASSTTGAYGETQYF. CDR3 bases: TGTGCCAGCTCGACCACGGGGGCCTACGGAGAGACCCAGTACTTC.

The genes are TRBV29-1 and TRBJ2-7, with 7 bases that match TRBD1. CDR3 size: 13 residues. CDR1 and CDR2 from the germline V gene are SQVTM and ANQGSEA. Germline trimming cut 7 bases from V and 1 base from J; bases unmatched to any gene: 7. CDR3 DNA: TGCAGCGCAGAGGACAGGACGTCCTACGAGCAGTACTTC. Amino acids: CSAEDRTSYEQYF.

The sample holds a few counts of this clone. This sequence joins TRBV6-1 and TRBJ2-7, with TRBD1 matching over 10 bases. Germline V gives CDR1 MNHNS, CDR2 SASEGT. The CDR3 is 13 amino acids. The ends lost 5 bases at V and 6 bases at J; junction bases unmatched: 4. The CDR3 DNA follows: TGTGCCAGCAGTTCGGGACAGGGGTTCGAGCAGTACTTC. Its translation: CASSSGQGFEQYF.

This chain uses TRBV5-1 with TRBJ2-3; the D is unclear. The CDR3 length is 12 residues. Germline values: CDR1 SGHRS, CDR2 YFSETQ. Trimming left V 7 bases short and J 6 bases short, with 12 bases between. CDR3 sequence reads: CASSRTFDTQYF. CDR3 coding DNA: TGCGCCAGCTCCAGGACGTTCGATACGCAGTATTTT.

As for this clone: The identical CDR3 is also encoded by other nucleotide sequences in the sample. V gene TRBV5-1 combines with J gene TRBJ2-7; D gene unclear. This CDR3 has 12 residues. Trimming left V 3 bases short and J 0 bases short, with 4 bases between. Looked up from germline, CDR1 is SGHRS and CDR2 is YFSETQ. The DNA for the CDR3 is TGCGCCAGCAGCTCCACCTCCTACGAGCAGTACTTC. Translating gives CASSSTSYEQYF. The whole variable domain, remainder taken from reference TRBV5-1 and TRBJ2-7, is KAGVTQTPRYLIKTRGQQVTLSCSPISGHRSVSWYQQTPGQGLQFLFEYFSETQRNKGNFPGRFSGRQFSNSRSEMNVSTLELGDSALYLCASSSTSYEQYFGPGTRLTVT.

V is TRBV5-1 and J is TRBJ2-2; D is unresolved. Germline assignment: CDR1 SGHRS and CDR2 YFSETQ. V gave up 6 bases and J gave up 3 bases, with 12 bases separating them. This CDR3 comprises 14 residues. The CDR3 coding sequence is TGCGCCAGCATCCGAACACCTTACACCGGGGAGCTGTTTTTT. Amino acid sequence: CASIRTPYTGELFF. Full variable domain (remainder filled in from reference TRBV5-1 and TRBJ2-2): KAGVTQTPRYLIKTRGQQVTLSCSPISGHRSVSWYQQTPGQGLQFLFEYFSETQRNKGNFPGRFSGRQFSNSRSEMNVSTLELGDSALYLCASIRTPYTGELFFGEGSRLTVL.

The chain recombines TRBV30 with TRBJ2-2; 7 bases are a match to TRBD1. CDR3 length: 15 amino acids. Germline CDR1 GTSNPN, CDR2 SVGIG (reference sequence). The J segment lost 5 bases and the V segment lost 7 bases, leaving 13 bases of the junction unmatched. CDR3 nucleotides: TGTGCCTACCAACAGGGGCGTCTTTGGACCGGGGAGCTGTTTTTT. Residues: CAYQQGRLWTGELFF.

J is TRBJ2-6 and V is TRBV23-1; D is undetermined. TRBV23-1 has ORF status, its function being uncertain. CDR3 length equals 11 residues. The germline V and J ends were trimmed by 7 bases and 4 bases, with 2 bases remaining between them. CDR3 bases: TGCGCCAGCAAAGGGGCCAACGTCCTGACTTTC. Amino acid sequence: CASKGANVLTF.

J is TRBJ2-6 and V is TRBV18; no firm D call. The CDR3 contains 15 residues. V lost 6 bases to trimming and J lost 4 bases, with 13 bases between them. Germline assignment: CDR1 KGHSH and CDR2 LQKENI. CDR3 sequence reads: CASSIRVAGANVLTF. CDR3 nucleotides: TGTGCCAGCTCGATACGGGTGGCGGGGGCCAACGTCCTGACTTTC.

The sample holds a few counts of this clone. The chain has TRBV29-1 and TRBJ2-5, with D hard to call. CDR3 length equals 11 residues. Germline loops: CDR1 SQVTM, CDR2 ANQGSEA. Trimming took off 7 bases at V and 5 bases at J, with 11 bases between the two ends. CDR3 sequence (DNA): TGCAGCGCAGCTCGGGCGGAGACCCAGTACTTC. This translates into CSAARAETQYF.

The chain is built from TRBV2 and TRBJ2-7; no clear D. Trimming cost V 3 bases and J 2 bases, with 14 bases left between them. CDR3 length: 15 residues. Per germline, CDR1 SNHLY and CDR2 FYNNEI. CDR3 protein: CASSEGPRFPYEQYF. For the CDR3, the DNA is TGTGCCAGCAGTGAGGGTCCAAGGTTTCCCTACGAGCAGTACTTC.

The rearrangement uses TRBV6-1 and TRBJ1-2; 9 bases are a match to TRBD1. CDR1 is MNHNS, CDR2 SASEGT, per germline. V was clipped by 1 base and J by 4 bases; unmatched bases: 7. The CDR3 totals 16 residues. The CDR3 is CASSEGYRTGAYGYTF. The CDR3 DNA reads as TGTGCCAGCAGTGAAGGTTACCGGACAGGGGCCTATGGCTACACCTTC.

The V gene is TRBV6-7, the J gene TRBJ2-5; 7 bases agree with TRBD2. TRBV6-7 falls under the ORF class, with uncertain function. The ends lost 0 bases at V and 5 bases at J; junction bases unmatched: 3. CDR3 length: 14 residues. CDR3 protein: CASSYSGLRETQYF. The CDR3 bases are TGTGCCAGCAGTTACTCGGGACTAAGGGAGACCCAGTACTTC.

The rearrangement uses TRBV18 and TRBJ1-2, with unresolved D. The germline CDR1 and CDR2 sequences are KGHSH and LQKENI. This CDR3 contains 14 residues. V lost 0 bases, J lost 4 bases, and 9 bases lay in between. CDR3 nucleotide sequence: TGTGCCAGCTCACCACCGAGTCTAGTCTATGGCTACACCTTC. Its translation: CASSPPSLVYGYTF.

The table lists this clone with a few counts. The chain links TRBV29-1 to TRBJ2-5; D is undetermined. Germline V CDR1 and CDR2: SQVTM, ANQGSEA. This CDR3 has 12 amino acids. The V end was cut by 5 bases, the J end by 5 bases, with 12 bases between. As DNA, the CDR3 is TGCAGCGTTAGGATCCCCCCGGAGACCCAGTACTTC. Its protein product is CSVRIPPETQYF.

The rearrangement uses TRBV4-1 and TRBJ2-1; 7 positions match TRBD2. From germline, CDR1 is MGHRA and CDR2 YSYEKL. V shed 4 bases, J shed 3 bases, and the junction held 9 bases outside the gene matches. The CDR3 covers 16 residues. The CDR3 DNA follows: TGCGCCAGCAGCCTCCTTCAACTAGCGAGCTACAATGAGCAGTTCTTC. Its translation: CASSLLQLASYNEQFF.